The clone carrying this TCR beta chain was counted ten times or more. The source of the sample is a study of T cells in Graves' hyperthyroidism and ophthalmopathy. The source material, RNA transcripts, was used to amplify TCR beta CDR3 regions. The TCR CDR3 first-round RT-PCR relied on the HTBI primer set. A single record per CDR3 protein comes from TCRdb applying MiXCR to the multiplex PCR reads. The sample records under 550,000 distinct CDR3 sequences, roughly 15% being singletons. V was clipped by 3 bases and J by 8 bases; unmatched bases: 9. CDR1 SGHKS and CDR2 YYEKEE come from the germline V gene (reference sequence). This CDR3 has 14 amino acids. Each diagnosis was grounded in clinical symptoms, serum thyroxine and TRAb, thyroid ultrasound, and orbital computed tomography.

This rearrangement joins TRBV5-5 to TRBJ1-2; TRBD1 aligns across 8 bases. Sequences were obtained from blood. The receptor was derived from a woman under 30 with Graves' hyperthyroidism. The CDR3 loop is CASSSDRGARGYTF. In DNA, the CDR3 is TGTGCCAGCAGCTCCGACAGGGGTGCTAGAGGCTACACCTTC.